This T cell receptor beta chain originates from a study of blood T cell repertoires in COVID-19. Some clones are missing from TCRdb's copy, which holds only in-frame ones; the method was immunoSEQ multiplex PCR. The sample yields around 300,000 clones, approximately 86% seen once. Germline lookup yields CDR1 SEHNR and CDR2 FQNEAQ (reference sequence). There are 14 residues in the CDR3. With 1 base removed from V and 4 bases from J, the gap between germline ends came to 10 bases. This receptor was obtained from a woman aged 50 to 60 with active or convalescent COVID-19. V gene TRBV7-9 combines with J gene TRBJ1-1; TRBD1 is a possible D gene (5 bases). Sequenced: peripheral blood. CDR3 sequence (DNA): TGTGCCAGCAGCTTAGGGCGGGGGGGCACTGAAGCTTTCTTT. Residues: CASSLGRGGTEAFF.